Shown below are 25 T cell receptor beta chains from a single sample sequenced in a study of T cells in localized non-small cell lung cancer. The method was immunoSEQ multiplex PCR; TCRdb's version includes in-frame clones alone and lacks a portion of them. The table records some 29,000 clones, 85% to 90% of them present only once. The sequences come from peripheral blood, collected before any cancer treatment. These receptors all stem from a woman aged 18-49 years with stage I lung adenocarcinoma.

This clone was picked up a small number of times. The rearrangement links TRBV30 to TRBJ2-4, with D possibly TRBD1 on 6 matching bases. Trimming left V 1 base short and J 9 bases short, with 13 bases between. This CDR3 spans 13 amino acids. Germline values: CDR1 GTSNPN, CDR2 SVGIG (reference sequence). CDR3: CAWSAGADSIQYF. CDR3 sequence (DNA): TGTGCCTGGAGTGCAGGGGCGGATAGCATTCAGTACTTC. Using reference TRBV30 and TRBJ2-4 for the parts outside the CDR3, the full variable domain is SQTIHQWPATLVQPVGSPLSLECTVEGTSNPNLYWYRQAAGRGLQLLFYSVGIGQISSEVPQNLSASRPQDRQFILSSKKLLLSDSGFYLCAWSAGADSIQYFGAGTRLSVL.

The V and J genes are TRBV2 and TRBJ2-1, with D perhaps given as TRBD1 or TRBD2 (5 bases each). V was trimmed by 8 bases and J by 1 base, leaving 9 bases between them. Per the germline V gene, CDR1 is SNHLY and CDR2 is FYNNEI. The CDR3 consists of 13 residues. The CDR3 loop is CASRDGSYNEQFF. The CDR3 region has the DNA TGTGCCAGCCGGGACGGATCCTACAATGAGCAGTTCTTC. The complete variable domain, with remaining parts taken from reference TRBV2 and TRBJ2-1, reads EPEVTQTPSHQVTQMGQEVILRCVPISNHLYFYWYRQILGQKVEFLVSFYNNEISEKSEIFDDQFSVERPDGSNFTLKIRSTKLEDSAMYFCASRDGSYNEQFFGPGTRLTVL.

J is TRBJ1-5 and V is TRBV6-1; D perhaps matches TRBD1 (6 bases). Germline CDR1 reads MNHNS; CDR2 reads SASEGT. This CDR3 spans 13 amino acids. V lost 10 bases, J lost 11 bases, and 21 bases lay in between. The CDR3 sequence: CATRGTGQGAQHF. The CDR3, as DNA: TGTGCCACCAGGGGAACAGGCCAAGGGGCCCAGCATTTT.

This chain joins TRBV4-2 and TRBJ1-3; weak D call: TRBD1 (5 bases). V was clipped by 1 base and J by 4 bases, with 11 bases between them. Germline V gene lookup returns CDR1 LGHNA and CDR2 YNFKEQ. This CDR3 spans 15 amino acids. In nucleotides, the CDR3 is TGTGCCAGCAGCCAAGGGTCGGGGCCGGGAAACACCATATATTTT. Its protein is CASSQGSGPGNTIYF.

A single count supports this clone. The V and J genes are TRBV30 and TRBJ2-5, with D possibly matching TRBD2 (6 bases). Looked up from germline, CDR1 is GTSNPN and CDR2 is SVGIG (reference sequence). The CDR3 length is 12 residues. V was cut by 5 bases and J by 7 bases, with 14 bases left in between. The CDR3 reads CAWGGPPPTQYF. The CDR3 nucleotides read TGTGCCTGGGGAGGGCCACCCCCGACCCAGTACTTC.

This chain uses TRBV29-1 with TRBJ1-1, with 7 bases aligning to TRBD1. CDR1 is SQVTM and CDR2 is ANQGSEA in the germline V gene. With V trimmed by 6 bases and J by 0 bases, 4 bases remained unmatched. The CDR3 is 13 residues long. CDR3 protein: CSVNRGLNTEAFF. The CDR3 DNA reads TGCAGCGTCAACAGGGGTCTGAACACTGAAGCTTTCTTT.

The rearrangement joins TRBV27 to TRBJ1-1; TRBD1 is a possible D gene (5 bases). The CDR3 sequence is 16 residues long. From germline, CDR1 is MNHEY and CDR2 SMNVEV (reference sequence). V was pared by 6 bases and J by 3 bases, with 20 bases between. CDR3 region: CASREKDPGGDTEAFF. CDR3 coding DNA: TGTGCCAGCAGGGAGAAGGACCCGGGGGGGGACACTGAAGCTTTCTTT.

This rearrangement joins TRBV14 to TRBJ2-6; D gene ambiguous. The CDR3 has 14 residues. V was trimmed by 4 bases and J by 1 base, leaving 5 bases between them. CDR1 is SGHDN and CDR2 is FVKESK in the germline V gene. The CDR3 region is CASSLQSGANVLTF. The DNA of the CDR3 is TGTGCCAGCAGCCTTCAATCTGGGGCCAACGTCCTGACTTTC. Filled out from reference TRBV14 and TRBJ2-6, the complete variable domain reads EAGVTQFPSHSVIEKGQTVTLRCDPISGHDNLYWYRRVMGKEIKFLLHFVKESKQDESGMPNNRFLAERTGGTYSTLKVQPAELEDSGVYFCASSLQSGANVLTFGAGSRLTVL.

CDR3 nucleotides: TGCGCCAGCAGCTCCGGGACCCTCTCCTACGAGCAGTACTTC. The encoded protein is CASSSGTLSYEQYF. The rearrangement joins TRBV5-1 to TRBJ2-7, with D perhaps matching TRBD1 or TRBD2 (5 bases each). Per germline, CDR1 SGHRS and CDR2 YFSETQ. Trimming shortened V by 3 bases and J by 0 bases, and 10 bases separated the two germline ends. This CDR3 comprises 14 residues.

The V and J genes are TRBV6-1 and TRBJ1-5; TRBD1 is a possible D gene (6 bases). The CDR3 is 16 amino acids. V was shortened by 2 bases and J by 0 bases, with 11 bases between the two germline ends. Germline CDR1 and CDR2: MNHNS and SASEGT. CDR3 residues: CASSEWTAYSNQPQHF. CDR3 DNA: TGTGCCAGCAGTGAATGGACAGCCTATAGCAATCAGCCCCAGCATTTT.

The chain combines TRBV6-5 with TRBJ1-1, with D unclear. The CDR3 is 12 residues long. V was cut by 5 bases and J by 1 base, with 5 bases left in between. CDR1 is MNHEY and CDR2 is SVGAGI in the germline V gene. The CDR3 DNA is TGTGCCAGCAGTCGAAAGAACACTGAAGCTTTCTTT. It is translated as CASSRKNTEAFF.

J is TRBJ2-1 and V is TRBV18; D remains unclear. The germline V gene has CDR1 KGHSH and CDR2 LQKENI. CDR3 size: 13 residues. The V and J ends lost 2 bases and 10 bases respectively, with 12 bases between them. This chain's CDR3 is CASSPVVQEEQFF. The CDR3 bases are TGTGCCAGCTCACCAGTAGTGCAGGAGGAGCAGTTCTTC.

V usage is TRBV14 and J usage is TRBJ2-1; 11 bases are a match to TRBD2. From germline, CDR1 is SGHDN and CDR2 FVKESK. V shed 0 bases, J shed 7 bases, and the junction held 17 bases outside the gene matches. CDR3 length: 20 residues. This CDR3 reads CASSQDRLAGGRPHGNEQFF. The CDR3 DNA follows: TGTGCCAGCAGCCAAGATCGGCTAGCGGGAGGCCGCCCCCACGGGAATGAGCAGTTCTTC.

The chain uses TRBV5-8 and TRBJ2-2; D remains ambiguous. V was shortened by 0 bases and J by 7 bases, with 7 bases between the two germline ends. Germline values: CDR1 SGHTS, CDR2 YDEGEE. CDR3 length equals 13 residues. This chain's CDR3 is CASSLVVGGELFF. CDR3 nucleotide sequence: TGTGCCAGCAGCTTGGTGGTTGGCGGGGAGCTGTTTTTT.

This clone appeared once. The J gene is TRBJ1-1, the V gene TRBV18; D not resolved. CDR3 length equals 13 residues. Germline V gene lookup returns CDR1 KGHSH and CDR2 LQKENI. The V end lost 6 bases, the J end lost 5 bases, and 13 bases lay between the germline ends. In DNA form, the CDR3 reads TGTGCCAGCTCCCTTGAGACGAGAACTGAAGCTTTCTTT. Encoded protein: CASSLETRTEAFF.

This chain links TRBV2 with TRBJ2-3; 7 bases are shared with TRBD1. Losses at the gene ends were 9 bases for V and 0 bases for J; bases not matched to a gene: 9. Germline loops: CDR1 SNHLY, CDR2 FYNNEI. This CDR3 contains 15 residues. The CDR3 bases are TGTGCCAGTATTCTCCGGGACAGAAGCACAGATACGCAGTATTTT. Residues: CASILRDRSTDTQYF. The full variable domain, rest sourced from reference TRBV2 and TRBJ2-3, is EPEVTQTPSHQVTQMGQEVILRCVPISNHLYFYWYRQILGQKVEFLVSFYNNEISEKSEIFDDQFSVERPDGSNFTLKIRSTKLEDSAMYFCASILRDRSTDTQYFGPGTRLTVL.

The rearrangement links TRBV5-1 to TRBJ2-1; 11 bases align to TRBD2. V gave up 4 bases and J gave up 0 bases; unmatched junction bases: 18. This CDR3 spans 21 amino acids. Germline V gives CDR1 SGHRS, CDR2 YFSETQ. The DNA for the CDR3 is TGCGCCAGCAGCGCACGACTAACCGGGACTAGCGGAAGGAGCTCCTACAATGAGCAGTTCTTC. Amino acid sequence: CASSARLTGTSGRSSYNEQFF.

The rearrangement links TRBV4-1 to TRBJ1-2, with D hard to call. CDR3 length: 13 residues. Germline CDR1 MGHRA, CDR2 YSYEKL. Trimming removed 5 bases from V and 4 bases from J, with 11 bases in between. CDR3 amino acids: CASSGPRAYGYTF. DNA of the CDR3: TGCGCCAGCAGCGGACCTCGAGCCTATGGCTACACCTTC.

The V gene is TRBV6-1, the J gene TRBJ2-1, with D maybe TRBD1 (6 bases). The CDR3 contains 14 residues. Germline V gene lookup returns CDR1 MNHNS and CDR2 SASEGT. Trimming cost V 5 bases and J 6 bases, with 14 bases left between them. The CDR3 here is CASSQQTGINEQFF. The CDR3 bases are TGTGCCAGCAGTCAACAAACAGGGATCAATGAGCAGTTCTTC.

The gene calls are TRBV4-1 and TRBJ2-1; 10 bases agree with TRBD2. Germline-derived CDR1 and CDR2 are MGHRA and YSYEKL. The CDR3 contains 15 residues. The V gene end was trimmed by 4 bases and the J gene end by 4 bases; junction bases not matched to a gene: 4. CDR3 sequence: CASSLRTSGYNEQFF. The DNA of the CDR3 is TGCGCCAGCAGCCTACGGACTAGCGGTTACAATGAGCAGTTCTTC.

CDR3: CASGQIPNYGYTF. The CDR3 DNA sequence: TGTGCCAGCGGACAGATTCCTAACTATGGCTACACCTTC. The chain links TRBV19 to TRBJ1-2, with a possible D match to TRBD1 (6 bases). V lost 9 bases and J 0 bases, leaving 11 bases between the germline ends. Germline-derived CDR1 and CDR2 are LNHDA and SQIVND (reference sequence). There are 13 residues in the CDR3.

This clone is a singleton in its sample. V usage is TRBV19 and J usage is TRBJ1-1, with D tentatively TRBD1 (5 bases). Deletions cut 7 bases from V and 1 base from J, with 16 bases between. The CDR3 extends over 15 amino acids. Germline lookup yields CDR1 LNHDA and CDR2 SQIVND (reference sequence). This CDR3 is CASTTREGRNTEAFF. The CDR3 bases are TGTGCCAGTACCACCAGGGAGGGGAGGAACACTGAAGCTTTCTTT.

This clone was picked up a small number of times. The sample carries other DNA sequences with the same CDR3. The chain employs TRBV19 and TRBJ1-1; no definite D call. From germline, CDR1 is LNHDA and CDR2 SQIVND (reference sequence). V lost 5 bases and J 0 bases, leaving 7 bases between the germline ends. This CDR3 contains 13 residues. CDR3 sequence (DNA): TGTGCCAGTAGTCGTCAGCTGAACACTGAAGCTTTCTTT. Protein sequence: CASSRQLNTEAFF.

The V gene is TRBV7-9, the J gene TRBJ2-7; TRBD1 agrees at 7 bases. The CDR3 sequence is 16 residues long. The trim removed 8 bases at V and 0 bases at J, leaving 13 bases unmatched. Germline V lookup: CDR1 SEHNR, CDR2 FQNEAQ (reference sequence). DNA of the CDR3: TGTGCCAGCCAGGGATTGAGGGGGACAGACTCCTACGAGCAGTACTTC. Its translation is CASQGLRGTDSYEQYF.

This chain connects TRBV5-4 to TRBJ2-5; TRBD2 aligns across 9 bases. The CDR3 runs to 16 residues. With V trimmed by 3 bases and J by 2 bases, 8 bases remained unmatched. Germline V gene data show CDR1 as SGHNT and CDR2 as YYREEE (reference sequence). CDR3 DNA sequence: TGTGCCAGCAGCTCGGGGGCGGGAGGGCCGCAAGAGACCCAGTACTTC. It yields the protein CASSSGAGGPQETQYF.